These T cell receptor beta chains were read from a single sample in a study of CD8 T cells in ankylosing spondylitis. TCRdb re-called the 5' RACE reads with MiXCR, one entry per CDR3 protein. This table has about 390,000 distinct CDR3 sequences, 20% to 25% appearing once. The specimen was blood, either unsorted or a sorted T cell fraction (not recorded which). The source is a male donor with ankylosing spondylitis. Both conserved end residues are part of each CDR3. A D gene is named only where the DNA matches it firmly. Expanded clones are given a class, and other clones once, few, many or no size at all.

CDR3aa: CASSLGGFAYEQYF
CDR3nt: TGTGCCAGCAGTTTGGGGGGATTCGCCTACGAGCAGTACTTC
j_gene: TRBJ2-7
v_gene: TRBV12-3/TRBV12-4
d_gene: NA
abundance: few

CDR3aa: CASSLAGGRGGETQYF
CDR3nt: TGTGCCAGCAGCTTAGCGGGAGGAAGGGGAGGGGAGACCCAGTACTTC
j_gene: TRBJ2-5
v_gene: TRBV7-6
d_gene: TRBD2
abundance: NA

CDR3aa: CASSPHPESGLIF
CDR3nt: TGTGCCAGCAGTCCGCACCCCGAAAGCGGATTAATCTTC
j_gene: TRBJ2-1
v_gene: TRBV6-1
d_gene: NA
abundance: few

CDR3aa: CASSVGTSINEQFF
CDR3nt: TGCGCCAGCAGCGTAGGGACAAGTATTAATGAGCAGTTCTTC
j_gene: TRBJ2-1
v_gene: TRBV5-1
d_gene: NA
abundance: NA

CDR3aa: CASSSGLAAHNEQFF
CDR3nt: TGTGCCAGCAGTTCGGGACTAGCGGCTCACAATGAGCAGTTCTTC
j_gene: TRBJ2-1
v_gene: TRBV12-3/TRBV12-4
d_gene: TRBD2
abundance: NA

CDR3aa: CASSPAGRGGPSDTQYF
CDR3nt: TGTGCCAGCTCGCCCGCCGGGAGGGGAGGGCCCTCAGATACGCAGTATTTT
j_gene: TRBJ2-3
v_gene: TRBV2
d_gene: TRBD2
abundance: few

CDR3aa: CASPSADRAYNEQFF
CDR3nt: TGTGCCAGCCCATCCGCGGACAGGGCCTACAATGAGCAGTTCTTC
j_gene: TRBJ2-1
v_gene: TRBV27
d_gene: TRBD1
abundance: NA

CDR3aa: CASSLGRIANTGELFF
CDR3nt: TGCGCCAGCAGCTTGGGTAGAATCGCGAACACCGGGGAGCTGTTTTTT
j_gene: TRBJ2-2
v_gene: TRBV5-1
d_gene: NA
abundance: NA

CDR3aa: CASSLAPGLAYEQYF
CDR3nt: TGTGCCAGCAGCTTAGCACCGGGATTAGCCTACGAGCAGTACTTC
j_gene: TRBJ2-7
v_gene: TRBV7-2
d_gene: NA
abundance: NA

CDR3aa: CAGEERTSYNEQFF
CDR3nt: TGTGCCGGTGAGGAGCGGACCTCCTACAATGAGCAGTTCTTC
j_gene: TRBJ2-1
v_gene: TRBV2
d_gene: NA
abundance: many

CDR3aa: CASRPYRRPPYNEQFF
CDR3nt: TGTGCCAGCAGACCCTACCGCCGACCTCCTTACAATGAGCAGTTCTTC
j_gene: TRBJ2-1
v_gene: TRBV6-2/TRBV6-3
d_gene: NA
abundance: few

CDR3aa: CASSFLSGGSYNEQFF
CDR3nt: TGTGCCAGCAGCTTCCTAAGCGGGGGCTCCTACAATGAGCAGTTCTTC
j_gene: TRBJ2-1
v_gene: TRBV5-6
d_gene: TRBD2
abundance: few

CDR3aa: CASSQAYGANVLTF
CDR3nt: TGTGCCAGCAGCCAAGCTTATGGGGCCAACGTCCTGACTTTC
j_gene: TRBJ2-6
v_gene: TRBV3-1
d_gene: NA
abundance: NA

CDR3aa: CASSLKYEQYF
CDR3nt: TGTGCCAGCAGCTTAAAATACGAGCAGTACTTC
j_gene: TRBJ2-7
v_gene: TRBV7-8
d_gene: NA
abundance: many

CDR3aa: CASSAMGREISGELFF
CDR3nt: TGTGCCAGCAGCGCGATGGGGCGGGAGATATCCGGGGAGCTGTTTTTT
j_gene: TRBJ2-2
v_gene: TRBV7-2
d_gene: TRBD2
abundance: NA

CDR3aa: CASISFSDTDTQYF
CDR3nt: TGTGCCAGCATTAGTTTTAGCGACACAGATACGCAGTATTTT
j_gene: TRBJ2-3
v_gene: TRBV28
d_gene: NA
abundance: few

CDR3aa: CSAPQSGDSYNEQFF
CDR3nt: TGCAGTGCTCCCCAAAGCGGAGACTCCTACAATGAGCAGTTCTTC
j_gene: TRBJ2-1
v_gene: TRBV20-1
d_gene: NA
abundance: NA

CDR3aa: CASSYIAGEVNIQYF
CDR3nt: TGTGCCAGCAGTTACATCGCGGGAGAAGTAAACATTCAGTACTTC
j_gene: TRBJ2-4
v_gene: TRBV6-5
d_gene: TRBD2
abundance: NA

CDR3aa: CASSYMGITEAFF
CDR3nt: TGTGCCAGCAGTTACATGGGCATCACTGAAGCTTTCTTT
j_gene: TRBJ1-1
v_gene: TRBV6-5
d_gene: NA
abundance: few

CDR3aa: CSAGRAYNEQFF
CDR3nt: TGCAGTGCTGGAAGAGCTTACAATGAGCAGTTCTTC
j_gene: TRBJ2-1
v_gene: TRBV20-1
d_gene: NA
abundance: NA

CDR3aa: CATSRVDVGLFF
CDR3nt: TGTGCCACCAGCAGAGTGGACGTGGGACTGTTTTTT
j_gene: TRBJ1-4
v_gene: TRBV15
d_gene: NA
abundance: few

CDR3aa: CASTSQETQYF
CDR3nt: TGTGCCAGCACCTCCCAGGAGACCCAGTACTTC
j_gene: TRBJ2-5
v_gene: TRBV12-3/TRBV12-4
d_gene: NA
abundance: many

CDR3aa: CASSQDRTTGELFF
CDR3nt: TGTGCCAGCAGCCAGGACAGGACCACCGGGGAGCTGTTTTTT
j_gene: TRBJ2-2
v_gene: TRBV7-3
d_gene: TRBD1
abundance: NA

CDR3aa: CAIGTVYEQYF
CDR3nt: TGTGCCATCGGGACGGTCTACGAGCAGTACTTC
j_gene: TRBJ2-7
v_gene: TRBV28
d_gene: NA
abundance: NA

CDR3aa: CASLAGAAYEQYF
CDR3nt: TGTGCCAGTCTAGCGGGAGCAGCCTACGAGCAGTACTTC
j_gene: TRBJ2-7
v_gene: TRBV2
d_gene: TRBD2
abundance: NA

CDR3aa: CASSDVGTEAFF
CDR3nt: TGTGCCAGCAGCGATGTGGGAACTGAAGCTTTCTTT
j_gene: TRBJ1-1
v_gene: TRBV7-2
d_gene: NA
abundance: NA

CDR3aa: CASSLETSGRNNEQFF
CDR3nt: TGTGCCAGCAGCCTAGAGACTAGCGGGAGGAACAATGAGCAGTTCTTC
j_gene: TRBJ2-1
v_gene: TRBV3-1
d_gene: TRBD2
abundance: NA

CDR3aa: CSVSPDFSGNTIYF
CDR3nt: TGCAGCGTTTCCCCGGACTTCTCTGGAAACACCATATATTTT
j_gene: TRBJ1-3
v_gene: TRBV29-1
d_gene: NA
abundance: many

CDR3aa: CASSEGQGIGYYGYTF
CDR3nt: TGTGCCAGCAGTGAGGGTCAGGGTATAGGATACTATGGCTACACCTTC
j_gene: TRBJ1-2
v_gene: TRBV6-1
d_gene: NA
abundance: few

CDR3aa: CASTQRGGSTDTQYF
CDR3nt: TGTGCCAGCACTCAACGGGGGGGCAGCACAGATACGCAGTATTTT
j_gene: TRBJ2-3
v_gene: TRBV2
d_gene: TRBD2
abundance: few

CDR3aa: CATSKRLARENIQYF
CDR3nt: TGTGCCACCAGCAAAAGACTAGCGAGGGAGAACATTCAGTACTTC
j_gene: TRBJ2-4
v_gene: TRBV15
d_gene: TRBD2
abundance: NA

CDR3aa: CASSPTGGFGQPQHF
CDR3nt: TGTGCCAGCAGTCCGACAGGGGGCTTTGGACAGCCCCAGCATTTT
j_gene: TRBJ1-5
v_gene: TRBV2
d_gene: TRBD1
abundance: NA

CDR3aa: CASSLIGSGRTTSTDTQYF
CDR3nt: TGCGCCAGCAGCTTGATTGGTAGCGGGAGGACCACTAGCACAGATACGCAGTATTTT
j_gene: TRBJ2-3
v_gene: TRBV5-1
d_gene: TRBD2
abundance: few

CDR3aa: CASSLSGDSRDTQYF
CDR3nt: TGCGCCAGCAGCCTGAGTGGGGACTCCAGGGATACGCAGTATTTT
j_gene: TRBJ2-3
v_gene: TRBV5-1
d_gene: NA
abundance: many

CDR3aa: CSGMGGLGETQYF
CDR3nt: TGCAGCGGGATGGGGGGGTTGGGAGAGACCCAGTACTTC
j_gene: TRBJ2-5
v_gene: TRBV29-1
d_gene: TRBD2
abundance: NA

CDR3aa: CASSYTGTGANVLTF
CDR3nt: TGCGCCAGCAGCTATACAGGGACTGGGGCCAACGTCCTGACTTTC
j_gene: TRBJ2-6
v_gene: TRBV5-1
d_gene: NA
abundance: NA

CDR3aa: CATRAAGERNTGELFF
CDR3nt: TGTGCCACTCGGGCGGCTGGGGAGAGGAACACCGGGGAGCTGTTTTTT
j_gene: TRBJ2-2
v_gene: TRBV24-1
d_gene: NA
abundance: few

CDR3aa: CASSPGIVNEQFF
CDR3nt: TGCGCCAGCAGCCCCGGGATCGTCAATGAGCAGTTCTTC
j_gene: TRBJ2-1
v_gene: TRBV5-1
d_gene: NA
abundance: few

CDR3aa: CASGLFGQGNSPLHF
CDR3nt: TGTGCTAGTGGTTTGTTCGGACAGGGGAATTCACCCCTCCACTTT
j_gene: TRBJ1-6
v_gene: TRBV12-5
d_gene: TRBD1
abundance: once

CDR3aa: CASSLVAGGYNEQFF
CDR3nt: TGCGCCAGCAGCTTGGTTGCGGGGGGTTACAATGAGCAGTTCTTC
j_gene: TRBJ2-1
v_gene: TRBV7-9
d_gene: TRBD2
abundance: many

CDR3aa: CASSRDNANTGELFF
CDR3nt: TGTGCCAGCAGTCGGGATAACGCGAACACCGGGGAGCTGTTTTTT
j_gene: TRBJ2-2
v_gene: TRBV6-1
d_gene: NA
abundance: many

CDR3aa: CASSSGTPYSNQPQHF
CDR3nt: TGTGCCAGCAGTTCTGGGACACCATATAGCAATCAGCCCCAGCATTTT
j_gene: TRBJ1-5
v_gene: TRBV7-8
d_gene: NA
abundance: few

CDR3aa: CASSLDPTLVSGELFF
CDR3nt: TGCGCCAGCAGCTTGGACCCAACCCTCGTCAGCGGGGAGCTGTTTTTT
j_gene: TRBJ2-2
v_gene: TRBV5-1
d_gene: NA
abundance: few

CDR3aa: CASSLNPRGSTEAFF
CDR3nt: TGTGCCAGCAGCTTGAATCCTCGGGGAAGCACTGAAGCTTTCTTT
j_gene: TRBJ1-1
v_gene: TRBV11-1
d_gene: NA
abundance: NA

CDR3aa: CASSSSSGNQPQHF
CDR3nt: TGTGCCAGCAGCTCCTCATCGGGTAATCAGCCCCAGCATTTT
j_gene: TRBJ1-5
v_gene: TRBV7-9
d_gene: NA
abundance: NA

CDR3aa: CVSSIRTNQETQYF
CDR3nt: TGTGTCAGCAGTATCCGGACTAATCAAGAGACCCAGTACTTC
j_gene: TRBJ2-5
v_gene: TRBV12-3/TRBV12-4
d_gene: NA
abundance: NA

CDR3aa: CASSLDRGRNYGYTF
CDR3nt: TGTGCCAGCAGCTTGGACAGGGGAAGGAACTATGGCTACACCTTC
j_gene: TRBJ1-2
v_gene: TRBV5-6
d_gene: TRBD1
abundance: NA

CDR3aa: CASSLDSYKNIQYF
CDR3nt: TGTGCCAGCAGCTTGGACAGCTACAAAAACATTCAGTACTTC
j_gene: TRBJ2-4
v_gene: TRBV5-6
d_gene: NA
abundance: NA

CDR3aa: CASSLDLGSSYNEQFF
CDR3nt: TGTGCCAGCTCACTCGATTTGGGGAGCTCCTACAATGAGCAGTTCTTC
j_gene: TRBJ2-1
v_gene: TRBV18
d_gene: NA
abundance: many